This is a list of T cell receptor beta chains from one sample in a study of cytomegalovirus exposure and HLA in healthy donors. Sequencing was performed with immunoSEQ multiplex PCR; in TCRdb, only in-frame clones are kept and a portion is missing. The sample lists roughly 160,000 clones, under 80% seen once, with around 4% in the top ten. Sample: PBMCs. The receptors here all came from a man aged 40-49 years in good health and CMV-seronegative. The CDR3 runs from the conserved cysteine through the conserved F or W. A D gene is named only where the DNA matches it firmly. Clone size, where shown, is once, few, many, or a class for clones that have expanded.

TRBJ2-3,TRBV19,.,.,14,CASSFTGSTDTQYF,TGTGCCAGTAGTTTTACAGGGAGCACAGATACGCAGTATTTT
TRBJ2-7,TRBV27,.,TRBD2,14,CASRLAGGEYEQYF,TGTGCCAGCAGGCTAGCGGGGGGCGAATACGAGCAGTACTTC
TRBJ1-2,TRBV7-6,.,TRBD1,14,CASSYTGGEGGYTF,TGTGCCAGCAGCTATACAGGGGGCGAGGGTGGCTACACCTTC
TRBJ1-3,TRBV11-3,few,.,16,CASSGGGLGSGNTIYF,TGTGCCAGCAGCGGGGGAGGATTAGGGTCTGGAAACACCATATATTTT
TRBJ1-1,TRBV30,.,.,14,CAWGRATMNTEAFF,TGTGCCTGGGGGAGGGCCACCATGAACACTGAAGCTTTCTTT
TRBJ1-3,TRBV10-2,.,.,16,CASSEPPGALGNTIYF,TGCGCCAGCAGTGAGCCCCCAGGGGCGCTCGGAAACACCATATATTTT
TRBJ1-1,TRBV28,.,.,15,CASSSYRDMNTEAFF,TGTGCCAGCAGTTCGTACAGGGACATGAACACTGAAGCTTTCTTT
TRBJ2-1,TRBV7-9,few,TRBD1,15,CASSPTGQGIVEQFF,TGTGCCAGCAGCCCAACGGGACAGGGGATTGTTGAGCAGTTCTTC
TRBJ2-7,TRBV28,.,TRBD1,18,CASSWQGQGLIQPYEQYF,TGTGCCAGCAGTTGGCAGGGACAGGGACTAATCCAACCCTACGAGCAGTACTTC
TRBJ2-2,TRBV6-5,.,.,15,CASSGFDRNTGELFF,TGTGCCAGCAGTGGATTCGACAGAAACACCGGGGAGCTGTTTTTT
TRBJ2-7,TRBV6-5,few,.,15,CASSFQTGPIYEQYF,TGTGCCAGCAGTTTCCAAACAGGGCCTATCTACGAGCAGTACTTC
TRBJ2-7,TRBV6-1,.,TRBD2,14,CASSAAGGPYEQYF,TGTGCCAGCAGTGCGGCGGGAGGTCCCTACGAGCAGTACTTC
TRBJ1-2,TRBV28,.,.,10,CASHGGGYTF,TGTGCCAGCCACGGGGGAGGCTACACCTTC
TRBJ1-5,TRBV7-8,few,.,14,CASSLGGDNQPQHF,TGTGCCAGCAGCTTAGGGGGGGACAATCAGCCCCAGCATTTT
TRBJ2-3,TRBV7-3,once,.,14,CASSEEGTTDTQYF,TGTGCCAGCTCCGAGGAGGGGACCACAGATACGCAGTATTTT
TRBJ2-5,TRBV11-3,.,TRBD2,16,CASSLRGGGFQETQYF,TGTGCCAGCAGCTTACGGGGGGGAGGGTTTCAAGAGACCCAGTACTTC
TRBJ1-1,TRBV29-1,few,.,17,CSVEWGQVGRRRTEAFF,TGCAGCGTTGAGTGGGGGCAGGTAGGGAGAAGAAGGACTGAAGCTTTCTTT
TRBJ2-5,TRBV6-5,few,.,12,CASSYSSETQYF,TGTGCCAGCAGTTACTCGAGTGAGACCCAGTACTTC
TRBJ2-5,TRBV5-1,.,.,12,CASSLQMETQYF,TGCGCCAGCAGCTTGCAGATGGAGACCCAGTACTTC